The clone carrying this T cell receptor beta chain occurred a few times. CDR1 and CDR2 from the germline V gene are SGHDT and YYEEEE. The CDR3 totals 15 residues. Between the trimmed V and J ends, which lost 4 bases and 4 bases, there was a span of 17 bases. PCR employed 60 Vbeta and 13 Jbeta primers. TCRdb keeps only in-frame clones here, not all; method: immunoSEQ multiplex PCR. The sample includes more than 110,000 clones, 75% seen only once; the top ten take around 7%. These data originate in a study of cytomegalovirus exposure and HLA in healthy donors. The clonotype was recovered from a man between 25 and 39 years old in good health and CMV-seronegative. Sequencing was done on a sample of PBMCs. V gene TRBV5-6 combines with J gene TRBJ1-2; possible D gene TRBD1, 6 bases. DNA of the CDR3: TGTGCCAGCAGCCTCGGGACATCTCCCTTCTATGGCTACACCTTC. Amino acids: CASSLGTSPFYGYTF.